This T cell receptor beta chain was observed in a study of blood T cell repertoires in COVID-19. Study details: Some COVID-19 samples were acute and others convalescent; all came from the United States, Italy and Spain.

The CDR3 is made up of 13 amino acids. V was trimmed by 4 bases and J by 3 bases, leaving 10 bases between them. From germline, CDR1 is SGHRS and CDR2 YFSETQ. Participants, 18 to 89 years old, spanned some 23 US areas. Clones were sequenced by immunoSEQ multiplex PCR, and TCRdb holds only the in-frame ones, with some missing. The sample has approximately 290,000 clones; 90% are singletons. The clonotype originates from a young woman with acute COVID-19. Sequencing input: PBMCs or T cells enriched from blood (not recorded which). The V gene is TRBV5-1, the J gene TRBJ1-1; the D is unclear. The CDR3 is CASSPSRYTEAFF. CDR3 DNA sequence: TGCGCCAGCAGCCCGTCTAGGTACACTGAAGCTTTCTTT.